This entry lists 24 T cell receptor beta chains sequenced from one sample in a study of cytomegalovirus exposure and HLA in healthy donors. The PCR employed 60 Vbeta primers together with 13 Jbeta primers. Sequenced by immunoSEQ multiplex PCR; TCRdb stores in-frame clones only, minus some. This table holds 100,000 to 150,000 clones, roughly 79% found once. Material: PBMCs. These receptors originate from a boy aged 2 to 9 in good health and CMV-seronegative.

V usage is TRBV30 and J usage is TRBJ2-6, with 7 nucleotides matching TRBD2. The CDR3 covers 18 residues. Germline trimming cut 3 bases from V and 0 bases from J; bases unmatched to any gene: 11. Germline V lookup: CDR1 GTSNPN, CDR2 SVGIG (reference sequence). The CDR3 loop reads CAWRKLGRVPSGANVLTF. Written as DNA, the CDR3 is TGTGCCTGGAGAAAGTTAGGGAGGGTCCCCTCTGGGGCCAACGTCCTGACTTTC.

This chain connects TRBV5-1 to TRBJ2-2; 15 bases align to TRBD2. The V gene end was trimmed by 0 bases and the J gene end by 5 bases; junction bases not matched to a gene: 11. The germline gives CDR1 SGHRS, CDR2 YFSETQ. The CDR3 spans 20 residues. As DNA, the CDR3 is TGCGCCAGCAGCTTGGCCTCGCGGACTAGCGGGAGGGCGGGGACCGGGGAGCTGTTTTTT. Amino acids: CASSLASRTSGRAGTGELFF.

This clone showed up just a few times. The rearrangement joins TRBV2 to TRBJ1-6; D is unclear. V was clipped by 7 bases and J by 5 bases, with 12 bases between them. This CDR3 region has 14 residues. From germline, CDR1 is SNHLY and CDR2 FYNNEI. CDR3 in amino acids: CASTLTPNNSPLHF. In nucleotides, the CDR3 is TGTGCCAGCACTCTGACACCAAATAATTCACCCCTCCACTTT.

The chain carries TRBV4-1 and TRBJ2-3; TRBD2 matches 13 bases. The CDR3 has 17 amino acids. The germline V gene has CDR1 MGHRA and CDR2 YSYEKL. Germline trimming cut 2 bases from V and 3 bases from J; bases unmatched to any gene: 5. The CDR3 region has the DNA TGCGCCAGCAGCCAACACACTAGCGGGGGGGAAACAGATACGCAGTATTTT. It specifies CASSQHTSGGETDTQYF.

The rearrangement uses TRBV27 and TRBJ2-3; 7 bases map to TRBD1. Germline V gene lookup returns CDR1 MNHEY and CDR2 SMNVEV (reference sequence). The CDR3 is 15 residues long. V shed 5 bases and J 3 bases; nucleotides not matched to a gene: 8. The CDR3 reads CASSGTGVRTDTQYF. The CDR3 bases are TGTGCCAGCAGTGGTACAGGGGTGAGGACAGATACGCAGTATTTT.

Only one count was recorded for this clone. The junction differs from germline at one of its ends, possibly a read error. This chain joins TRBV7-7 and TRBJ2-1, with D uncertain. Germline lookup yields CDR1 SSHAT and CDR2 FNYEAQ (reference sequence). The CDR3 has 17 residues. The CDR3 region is CASSAYMPPSSYNEQFF. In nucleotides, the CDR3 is TGTGCTAGCAGCGCCTACATGCCTCCTAGCTCCTACAATGAGCAGTTCTTC.

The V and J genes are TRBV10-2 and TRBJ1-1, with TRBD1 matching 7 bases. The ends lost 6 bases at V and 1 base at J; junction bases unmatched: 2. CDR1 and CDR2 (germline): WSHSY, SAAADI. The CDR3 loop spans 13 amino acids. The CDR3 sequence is CASSRTGNTEAFF. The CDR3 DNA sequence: TGCGCCAGCAGCCGGACAGGGAACACTGAAGCTTTCTTT.

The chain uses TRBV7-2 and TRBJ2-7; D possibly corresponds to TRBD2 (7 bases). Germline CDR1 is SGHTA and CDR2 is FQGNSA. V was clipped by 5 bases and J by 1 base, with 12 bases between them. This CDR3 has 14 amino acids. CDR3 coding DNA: TGTGCCAGCAGCCGACGGGGGGCGTCCTACGAGCAGTACTTC. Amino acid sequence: CASSRRGASYEQYF.

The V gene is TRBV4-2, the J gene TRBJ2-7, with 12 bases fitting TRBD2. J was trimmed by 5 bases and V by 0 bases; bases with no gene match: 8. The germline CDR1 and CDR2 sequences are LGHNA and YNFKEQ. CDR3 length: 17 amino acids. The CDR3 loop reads CASSQDRLAGGRNEQYF. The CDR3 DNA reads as TGTGCCAGCAGCCAAGATCGCCTAGCGGGGGGGCGGAACGAGCAGTACTTC.

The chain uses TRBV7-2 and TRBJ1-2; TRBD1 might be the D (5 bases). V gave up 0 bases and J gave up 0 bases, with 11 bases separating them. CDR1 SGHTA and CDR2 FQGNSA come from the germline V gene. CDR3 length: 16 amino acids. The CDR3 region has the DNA TGTGCCAGCAGCTTAGCCCCCGGGGGTCCTAACTATGGCTACACCTTC. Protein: CASSLAPGGPNYGYTF.

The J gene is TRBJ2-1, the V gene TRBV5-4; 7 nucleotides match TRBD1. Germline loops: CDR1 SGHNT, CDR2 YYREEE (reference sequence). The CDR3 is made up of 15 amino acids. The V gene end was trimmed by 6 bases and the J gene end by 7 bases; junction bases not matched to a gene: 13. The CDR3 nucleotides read TGTGCCAGCATCGACAGGGACCTACCTCAAAATGAGCAGTTCTTC. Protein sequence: CASIDRDLPQNEQFF.

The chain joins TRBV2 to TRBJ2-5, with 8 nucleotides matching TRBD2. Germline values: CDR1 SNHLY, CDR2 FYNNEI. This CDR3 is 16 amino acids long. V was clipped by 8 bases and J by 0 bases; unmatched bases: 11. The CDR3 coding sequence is TGTGCCAGCCCCCCGGGGATAGCGGGGTACCAAGAGACCCAGTACTTC. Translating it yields CASPPGIAGYQETQYF.

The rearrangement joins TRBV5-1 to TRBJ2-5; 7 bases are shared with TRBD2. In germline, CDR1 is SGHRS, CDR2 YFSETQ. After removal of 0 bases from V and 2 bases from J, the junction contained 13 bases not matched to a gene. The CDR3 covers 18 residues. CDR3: CASSLGSGTSGVQETQYF. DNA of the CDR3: TGCGCCAGCAGCTTGGGGAGCGGGACCAGCGGGGTACAAGAGACCCAGTACTTC. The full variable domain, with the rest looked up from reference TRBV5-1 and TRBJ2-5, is KAGVTQTPRYLIKTRGQQVTLSCSPISGHRSVSWYQQTPGQGLQFLFEYFSETQRNKGNFPGRFSGRQFSNSRSEMNVSTLELGDSALYLCASSLGSGTSGVQETQYFGPGTRLLVL.

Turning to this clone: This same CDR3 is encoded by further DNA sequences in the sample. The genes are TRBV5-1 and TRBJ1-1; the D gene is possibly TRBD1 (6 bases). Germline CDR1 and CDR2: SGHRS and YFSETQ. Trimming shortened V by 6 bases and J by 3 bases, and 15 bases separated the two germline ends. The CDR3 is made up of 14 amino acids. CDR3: CASNLQGLDTEAFF. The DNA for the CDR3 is TGCGCCAGCAACCTACAGGGCTTAGACACTGAAGCTTTCTTT.

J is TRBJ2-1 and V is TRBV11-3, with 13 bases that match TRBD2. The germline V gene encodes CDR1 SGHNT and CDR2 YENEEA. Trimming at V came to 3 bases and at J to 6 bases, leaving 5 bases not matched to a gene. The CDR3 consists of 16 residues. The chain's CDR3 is CASSFITSGGVNEQFF. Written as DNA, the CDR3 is TGTGCCAGCAGCTTCATTACTAGCGGGGGGGTCAATGAGCAGTTCTTC.

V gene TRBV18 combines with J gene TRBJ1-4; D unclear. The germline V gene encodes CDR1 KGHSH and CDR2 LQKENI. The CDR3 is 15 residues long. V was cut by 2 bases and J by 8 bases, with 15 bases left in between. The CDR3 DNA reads TGTGCCAGCTCACCATCTGGACTCCAATACGAAAAACTGTTTTTT. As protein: CASSPSGLQYEKLFF.

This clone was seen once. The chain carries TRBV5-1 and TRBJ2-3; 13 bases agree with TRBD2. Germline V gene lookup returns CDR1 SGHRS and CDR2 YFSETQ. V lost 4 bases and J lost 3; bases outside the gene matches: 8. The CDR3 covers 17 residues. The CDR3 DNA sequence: TGCGCCAGCAGCACTGGGACTAGCGGGATAGGGACAGATACGCAGTATTTT. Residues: CASSTGTSGIGTDTQYF. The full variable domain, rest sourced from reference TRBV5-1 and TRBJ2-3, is KAGVTQTPRYLIKTRGQQVTLSCSPISGHRSVSWYQQTPGQGLQFLFEYFSETQRNKGNFPGRFSGRQFSNSRSEMNVSTLELGDSALYLCASSTGTSGIGTDTQYFGPGTRLTVL.

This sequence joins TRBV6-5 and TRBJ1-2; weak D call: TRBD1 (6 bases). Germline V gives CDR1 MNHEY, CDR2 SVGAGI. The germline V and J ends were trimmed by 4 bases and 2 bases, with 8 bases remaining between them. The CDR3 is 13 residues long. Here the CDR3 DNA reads TGTGCCAGCAGTTCCACAGGGAACTATGGCTACACCTTC. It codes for CASSSTGNYGYTF.

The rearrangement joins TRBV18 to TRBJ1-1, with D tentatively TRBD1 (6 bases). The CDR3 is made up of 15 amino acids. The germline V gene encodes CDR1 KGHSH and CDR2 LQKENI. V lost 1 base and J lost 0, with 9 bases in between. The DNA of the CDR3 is TGTGCCAGCTCACCACTTGGGACATTGAACACTGAAGCTTTCTTT. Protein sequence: CASSPLGTLNTEAFF.

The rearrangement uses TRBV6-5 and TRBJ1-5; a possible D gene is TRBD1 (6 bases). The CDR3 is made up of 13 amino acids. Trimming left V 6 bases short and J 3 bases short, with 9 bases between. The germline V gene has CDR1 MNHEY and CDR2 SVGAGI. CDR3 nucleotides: TGTGCCAGCAGCGGACAGAACAATCAGCCCCAGCATTTT. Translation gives CASSGQNNQPQHF.

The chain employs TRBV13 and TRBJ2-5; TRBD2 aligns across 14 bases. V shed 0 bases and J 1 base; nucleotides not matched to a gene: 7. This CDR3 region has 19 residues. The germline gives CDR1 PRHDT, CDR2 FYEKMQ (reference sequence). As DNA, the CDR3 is TGTGCCAGCAGCTTAGGGGGACTAGCGGGGGCCCCAACCCAAGAGACCCAGTACTTC. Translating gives CASSLGGLAGAPTQETQYF.

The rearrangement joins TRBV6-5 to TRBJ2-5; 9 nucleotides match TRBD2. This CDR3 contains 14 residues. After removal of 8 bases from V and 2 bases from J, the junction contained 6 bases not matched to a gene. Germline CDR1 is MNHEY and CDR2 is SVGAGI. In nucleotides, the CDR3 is TGTGCCAGCGCTCTAGCGGGGCCTCAAGAGACCCAGTACTTC. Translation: CASALAGPQETQYF.

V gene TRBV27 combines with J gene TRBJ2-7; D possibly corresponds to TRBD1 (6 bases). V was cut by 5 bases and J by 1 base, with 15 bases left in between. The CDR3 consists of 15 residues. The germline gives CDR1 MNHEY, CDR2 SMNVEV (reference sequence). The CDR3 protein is CASSATGPSSYEQYF. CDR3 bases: TGTGCCAGCAGTGCGACAGGCCCCTCTTCCTACGAGCAGTACTTC.

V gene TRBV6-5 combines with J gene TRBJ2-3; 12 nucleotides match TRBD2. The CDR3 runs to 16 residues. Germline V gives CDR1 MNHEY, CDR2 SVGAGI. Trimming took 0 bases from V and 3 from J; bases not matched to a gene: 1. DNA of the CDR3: TGTGCCAGCAGTTACTCAGGACTAGCGGGAACAGATACGCAGTATTTT. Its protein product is CASSYSGLAGTDTQYF.